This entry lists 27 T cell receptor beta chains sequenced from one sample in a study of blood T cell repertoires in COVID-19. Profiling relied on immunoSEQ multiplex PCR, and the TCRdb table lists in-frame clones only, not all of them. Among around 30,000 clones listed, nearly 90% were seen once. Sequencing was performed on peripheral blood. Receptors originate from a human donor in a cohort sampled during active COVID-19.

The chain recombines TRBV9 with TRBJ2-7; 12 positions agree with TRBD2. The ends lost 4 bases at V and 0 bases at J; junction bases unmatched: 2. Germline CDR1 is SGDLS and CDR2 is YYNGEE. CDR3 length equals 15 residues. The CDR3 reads CASSPSGGASYEQYF. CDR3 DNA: TGTGCCAGCAGCCCTAGCGGGGGGGCCTCCTACGAGCAGTACTTC.

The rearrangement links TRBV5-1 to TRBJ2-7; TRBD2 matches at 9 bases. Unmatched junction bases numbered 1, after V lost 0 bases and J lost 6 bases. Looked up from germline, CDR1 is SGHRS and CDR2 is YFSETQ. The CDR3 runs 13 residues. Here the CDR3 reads CASSLASGAEQYF. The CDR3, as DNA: TGCGCCAGCAGCTTGGCTAGCGGGGCCGAGCAGTACTTC. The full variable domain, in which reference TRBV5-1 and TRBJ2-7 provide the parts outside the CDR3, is KAGVTQTPRYLIKTRGQQVTLSCSPISGHRSVSWYQQTPGQGLQFLFEYFSETQRNKGNFPGRFSGRQFSNSRSEMNVSTLELGDSALYLCASSLASGAEQYFGPGTRLTVT.

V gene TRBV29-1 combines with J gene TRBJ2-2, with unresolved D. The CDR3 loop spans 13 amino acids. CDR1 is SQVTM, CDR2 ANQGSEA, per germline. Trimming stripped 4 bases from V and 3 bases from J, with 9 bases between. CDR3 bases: TGCAGCGTTGGGTCGTCAGACACCGGGGAGCTGTTTTTT. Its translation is CSVGSSDTGELFF.

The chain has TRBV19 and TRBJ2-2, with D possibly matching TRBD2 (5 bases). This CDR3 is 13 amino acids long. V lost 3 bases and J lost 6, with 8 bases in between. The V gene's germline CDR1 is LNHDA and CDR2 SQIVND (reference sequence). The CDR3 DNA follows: TGTGCCAGTAGTATCACCGGGGCCGGGGAGCTGTTTTTT. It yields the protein CASSITGAGELFF.

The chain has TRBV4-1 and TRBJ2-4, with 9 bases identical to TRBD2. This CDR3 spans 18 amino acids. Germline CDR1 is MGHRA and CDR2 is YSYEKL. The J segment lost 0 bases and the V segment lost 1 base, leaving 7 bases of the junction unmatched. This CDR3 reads CASSQALAGTLAKNIQYF. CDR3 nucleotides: TGCGCCAGCAGCCAAGCCCTAGCGGGGACACTAGCCAAAAACATTCAGTACTTC.

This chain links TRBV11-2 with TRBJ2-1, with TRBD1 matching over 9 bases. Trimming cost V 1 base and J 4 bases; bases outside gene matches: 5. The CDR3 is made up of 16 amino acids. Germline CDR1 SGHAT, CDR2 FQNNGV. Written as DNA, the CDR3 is TGTGCCAGCAGCTTAGCACGCGGGACAGGGTACAATGAGCAGTTCTTC. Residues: CASSLARGTGYNEQFF.

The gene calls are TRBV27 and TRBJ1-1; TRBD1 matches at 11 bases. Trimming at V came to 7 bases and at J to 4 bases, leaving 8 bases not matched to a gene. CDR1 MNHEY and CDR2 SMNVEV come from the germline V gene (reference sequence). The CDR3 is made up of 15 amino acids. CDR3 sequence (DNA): TGTGCCAGCACAATGGACAGGGGGCGCCGCACTGAAGCTTTCTTT. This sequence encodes CASTMDRGRRTEAFF.

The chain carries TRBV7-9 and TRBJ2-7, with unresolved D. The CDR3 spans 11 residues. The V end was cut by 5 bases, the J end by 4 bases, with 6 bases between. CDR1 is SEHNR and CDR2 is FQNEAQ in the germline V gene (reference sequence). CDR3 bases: TGTGCCAGCAGCCGCCAGTACGAGCAGTACTTC. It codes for CASSRQYEQYF.

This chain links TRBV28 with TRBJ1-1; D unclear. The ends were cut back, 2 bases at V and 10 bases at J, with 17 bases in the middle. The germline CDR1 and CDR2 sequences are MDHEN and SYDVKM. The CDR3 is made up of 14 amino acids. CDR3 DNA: TGTGCCAGCAGTTTAAGCGGCGAATCTGTCGTAGCTTTCTTT. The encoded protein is CASSLSGESVVAFF.

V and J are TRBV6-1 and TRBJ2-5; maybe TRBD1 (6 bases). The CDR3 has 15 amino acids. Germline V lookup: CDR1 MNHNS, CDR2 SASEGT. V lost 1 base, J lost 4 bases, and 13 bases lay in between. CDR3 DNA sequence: TGTGCCAGCAGTGAAGTGGGGGCAGATGGAGAGACCCAGTACTTC. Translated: CASSEVGADGETQYF.

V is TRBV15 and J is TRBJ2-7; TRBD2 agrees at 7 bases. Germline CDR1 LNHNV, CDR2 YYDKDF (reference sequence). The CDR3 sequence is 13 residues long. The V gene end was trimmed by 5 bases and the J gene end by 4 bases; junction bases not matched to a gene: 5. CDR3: CATSFQRGYEQYF. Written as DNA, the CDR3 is TGTGCCACCAGCTTCCAGCGGGGTTACGAGCAGTACTTC.

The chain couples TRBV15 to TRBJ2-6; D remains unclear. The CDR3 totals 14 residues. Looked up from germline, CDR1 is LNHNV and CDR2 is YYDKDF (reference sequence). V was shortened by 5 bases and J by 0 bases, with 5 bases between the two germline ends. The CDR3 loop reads CATSVYSGANVLTF. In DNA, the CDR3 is TGTGCCACCAGCGTCTACTCTGGGGCCAACGTCCTGACTTTC.

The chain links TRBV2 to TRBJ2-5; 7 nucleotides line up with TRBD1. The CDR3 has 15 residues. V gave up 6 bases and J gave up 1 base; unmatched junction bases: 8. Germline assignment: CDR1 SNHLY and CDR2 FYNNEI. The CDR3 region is CASSLQNRGQETQYF. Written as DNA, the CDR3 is TGTGCCAGCAGCCTTCAAAACAGGGGCCAAGAGACCCAGTACTTC.

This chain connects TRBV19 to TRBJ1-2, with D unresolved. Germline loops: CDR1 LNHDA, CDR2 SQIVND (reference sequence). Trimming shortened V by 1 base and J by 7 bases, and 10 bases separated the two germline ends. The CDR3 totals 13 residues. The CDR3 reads CASSIGQDFGYTF. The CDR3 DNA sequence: TGTGCCAGTAGTATAGGGCAGGACTTTGGCTACACCTTC.

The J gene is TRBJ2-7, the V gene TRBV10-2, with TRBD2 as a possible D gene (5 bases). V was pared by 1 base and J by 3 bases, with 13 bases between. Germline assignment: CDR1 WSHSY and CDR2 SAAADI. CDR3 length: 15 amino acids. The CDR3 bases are TGCGCCAGCAGTGAGTGGCGAGCGGTGAACTACGAGCAGTACTTC. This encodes CASSEWRAVNYEQYF.

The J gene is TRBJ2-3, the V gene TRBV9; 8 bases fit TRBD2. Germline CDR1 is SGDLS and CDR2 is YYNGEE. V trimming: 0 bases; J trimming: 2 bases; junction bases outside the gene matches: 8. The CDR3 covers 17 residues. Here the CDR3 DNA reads TGTGCCAGCAGCGTAGCTCCTAGCGGGTCGTACACAGATACGCAGTATTTT. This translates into CASSVAPSGSYTDTQYF.

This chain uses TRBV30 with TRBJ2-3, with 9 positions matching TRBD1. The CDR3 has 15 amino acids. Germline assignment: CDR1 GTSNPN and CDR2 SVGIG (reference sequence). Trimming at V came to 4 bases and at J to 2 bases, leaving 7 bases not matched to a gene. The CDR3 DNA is TGTGCCTGGAACCTCGGACAGGGGCCCACAGATACGCAGTATTTT. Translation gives CAWNLGQGPTDTQYF.

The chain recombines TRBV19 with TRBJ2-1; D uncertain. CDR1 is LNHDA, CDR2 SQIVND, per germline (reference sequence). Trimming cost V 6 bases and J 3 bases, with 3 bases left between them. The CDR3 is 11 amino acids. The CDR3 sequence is CASSSYNEQFF. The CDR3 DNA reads TGTGCCAGTAGCAGCTACAATGAGCAGTTCTTC.

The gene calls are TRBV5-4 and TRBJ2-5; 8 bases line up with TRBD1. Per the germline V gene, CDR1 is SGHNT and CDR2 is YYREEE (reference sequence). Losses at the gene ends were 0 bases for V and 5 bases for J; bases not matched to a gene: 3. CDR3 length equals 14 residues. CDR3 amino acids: CASSLGRTGETQYF. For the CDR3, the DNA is TGTGCCAGCAGCTTGGGACGGACAGGGGAGACCCAGTACTTC.

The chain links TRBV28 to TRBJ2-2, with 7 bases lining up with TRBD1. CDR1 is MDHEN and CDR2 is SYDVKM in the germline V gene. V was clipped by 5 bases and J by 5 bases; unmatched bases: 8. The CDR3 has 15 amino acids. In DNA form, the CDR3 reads TGTGCCAGCAGTACCACAGGGGTCCTTACCGGGGAGCTGTTTTTT. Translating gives CASSTTGVLTGELFF.

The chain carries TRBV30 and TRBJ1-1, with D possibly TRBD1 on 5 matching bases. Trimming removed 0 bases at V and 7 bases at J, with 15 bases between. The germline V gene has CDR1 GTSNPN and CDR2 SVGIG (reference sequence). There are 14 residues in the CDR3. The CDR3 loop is CAWSVAGGGYEAFF. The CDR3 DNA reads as TGTGCCTGGAGTGTTGCCGGGGGTGGTTATGAAGCTTTCTTT. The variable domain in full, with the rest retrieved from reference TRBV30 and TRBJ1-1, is SQTIHQWPATLVQPVGSPLSLECTVEGTSNPNLYWYRQAAGRGLQLLFYSVGIGQISSEVPQNLSASRPQDRQFILSSKKLLLSDSGFYLCAWSVAGGGYEAFFGQGTRLTVV.

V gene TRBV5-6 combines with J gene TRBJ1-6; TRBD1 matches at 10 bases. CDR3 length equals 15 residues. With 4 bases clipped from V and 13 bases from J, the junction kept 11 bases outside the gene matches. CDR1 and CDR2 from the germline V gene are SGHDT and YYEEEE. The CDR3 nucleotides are TGTGCCAGCAGCCGACGGGACAGGGGTGTTGTCCCCCTCCACTTT. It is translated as CASSRRDRGVVPLHF.

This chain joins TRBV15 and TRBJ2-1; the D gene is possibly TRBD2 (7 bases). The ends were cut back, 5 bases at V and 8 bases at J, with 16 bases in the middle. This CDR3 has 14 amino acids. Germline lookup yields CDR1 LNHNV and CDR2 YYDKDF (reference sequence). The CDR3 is CATSAFRGGDEQFF. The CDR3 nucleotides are TGTGCCACCAGCGCCTTCAGGGGAGGGGATGAGCAGTTCTTC.

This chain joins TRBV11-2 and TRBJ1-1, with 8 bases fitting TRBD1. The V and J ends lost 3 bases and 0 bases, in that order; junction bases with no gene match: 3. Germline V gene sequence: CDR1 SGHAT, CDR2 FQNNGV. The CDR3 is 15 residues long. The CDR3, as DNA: TGTGCCAGCAGCTTTACAGGGGGGATGAACACTGAAGCTTTCTTT. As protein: CASSFTGGMNTEAFF.

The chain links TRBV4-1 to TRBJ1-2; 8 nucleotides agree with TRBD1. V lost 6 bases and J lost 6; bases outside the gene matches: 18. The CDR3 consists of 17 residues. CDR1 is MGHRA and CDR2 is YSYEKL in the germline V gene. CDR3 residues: CASRPAGGQEYKDGYTF. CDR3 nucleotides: TGCGCCAGCAGGCCCGCCGGGGGACAGGAATATAAAGATGGCTACACCTTC.

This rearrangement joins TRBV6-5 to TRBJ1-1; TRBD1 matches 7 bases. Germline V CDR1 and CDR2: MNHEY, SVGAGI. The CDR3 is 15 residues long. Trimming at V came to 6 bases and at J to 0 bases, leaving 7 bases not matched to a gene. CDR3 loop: CASSRTGAMNTEAFF. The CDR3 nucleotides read TGTGCCAGCAGCCGAACAGGGGCAATGAACACTGAAGCTTTCTTT.

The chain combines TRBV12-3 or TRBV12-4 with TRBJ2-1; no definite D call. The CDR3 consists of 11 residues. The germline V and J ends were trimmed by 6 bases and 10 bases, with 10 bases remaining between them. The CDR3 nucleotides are TGTGCCAGCAGGGGCGAAACGGAGCAGTTCTTC. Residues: CASRGETEQFF.